The following is a T cell receptor beta chain sequence with its context. The data derive from a study of T cells in Graves' hyperthyroidism and ophthalmopathy. There were TCR beta CDR3 regions amplified from RNA transcripts. Researchers ran a first-round RT-PCR on the TCR CDR3 using the HTBI primer set. One entry per CDR3 protein, called by TCRdb with MiXCR from the multiplex PCR reads. Among hundreds of thousands of distinct CDR3 sequences listed, around 15% were seen once. The CDR3 totals 16 residues. J lost 0 bases, V lost 7 bases, and 9 bases had no gene match. In germline, CDR1 is LNHDA, CDR2 SQIVND (reference sequence).

This chain links TRBV19 with TRBJ1-2; 9 bases match TRBD1. Sequencing was carried out using blood. This TCR derives from a woman aged 18-29 years with Graves' hyperthyroidism. The CDR3 spells CASTWTGVLANYGYTF. The CDR3 DNA reads TGTGCCAGTACCTGGACAGGGGTCCTAGCTAACTATGGCTACACCTTC.